The T cell receptor beta chain under discussion was sequenced for a study of CD8+ T cells in alopecia areata. Study as a whole: It was 6 to 18 months of tofacitinib, and then there were 6 months off drug.

Once RNA had been extracted, it was reverse transcribed into cDNA to act as the sequencing template. Clones were read by immunoSEQ multiplex PCR, and TCRdb kept only the in-frame ones, dropping some. The data hold 200,000 or so clones, with 35% to 45% observed a single time. Treatment defined: oral pan-JAK inhibitor, 5-10 mg twice daily. Lesional scalp tissue (obtained by punch biopsy) and peripheral blood were collected from alopecia areata patients. V lost 5 bases and J 7 bases, leaving 11 bases between the germline ends. This CDR3 is 12 amino acids long. Germline loops: CDR1 SEHNR, CDR2 FQNEAQ (reference sequence). This clone was observed a few times.

V gene TRBV7-9 combines with J gene TRBJ1-2; D may be TRBD1 (5 bases). The receptor was isolated from a human donor with alopecia areata. Material: CD4+ T cells sorted from blood, obtained at approximately week 30, from a patient treated with tofacitinib. For the CDR3, the DNA is TGTGCCAGCAGCGCGGGACTGCCTGGCTACACCTTC. Its translation is CASSAGLPGYTF.